The 23 T cell receptor beta chains below were found in one sample sequenced in a study of T cell responses to AZD1222 COVID-19 vaccine. Here immunoSEQ multiplex PCR was the method, and the copy in TCRdb shows in-frame clones only, minus some. The profile shows approximately 300,000 clones, 94% of them singletons. Sample: peripheral blood, taken 28 days after the second AZD1222 dose. These receptors all stem from an adult who received the AZD1222 COVID-19 vaccine.

CDR3 region: CASSPAGSDEKLFF. The CDR3 DNA is TGCGCCAGCAGCCCGGCAGGGTCGGATGAAAAACTGTTTTTT. The rearrangement joins TRBV5-1 to TRBJ1-4; possible D gene TRBD1, 5 bases. Germline CDR1 is SGHRS and CDR2 is YFSETQ. The CDR3 covers 14 residues. The V end lost 4 bases, the J end lost 6 bases, and 13 bases lay between the germline ends.

This clone was detected only once. The J gene is TRBJ2-2, the V gene TRBV6-4; TRBD1 aligns across 7 bases. Losses at the gene ends were 2 bases for V and 7 bases for J; bases not matched to a gene: 7. Germline CDR1 and CDR2: MRHNA and SNTAGT. This CDR3 is 15 amino acids long. CDR3 in amino acids: CASSDGETGIGELFF. CDR3 in DNA: TGTGCCAGCAGTGACGGAGAGACAGGGATCGGGGAGCTGTTTTTT.

The rearrangement uses TRBV5-5 and TRBJ1-2, with 7 bases identical to TRBD1. CDR1 SGHKS and CDR2 YYEKEE come from the germline V gene (reference sequence). The V and J ends lost 0 bases and 0 bases, in that order; junction bases with no gene match: 8. This CDR3 has 17 amino acids. The CDR3 nucleotides are TGTGCCAGCAGCTTGGGAGTAGGGGGCCCAGCTAACTATGGCTACACCTTC. This gives the protein CASSLGVGGPANYGYTF.

The gene calls are TRBV19 and TRBJ2-7, with 7 positions matching TRBD1. With 5 bases clipped from V and 2 bases from J, the junction kept 3 bases outside the gene matches. Germline CDR1 LNHDA, CDR2 SQIVND (reference sequence). This CDR3 has 13 amino acids. This CDR3 reads CASSVGTAYEQYF. CDR3 coding DNA: TGTGCCAGTAGTGTCGGGACAGCCTACGAGCAGTACTTC.

The rearrangement links TRBV6-5 to TRBJ1-4; unclear D gene. CDR1 is MNHEY and CDR2 is SVGAGI in the germline V gene. V lost 0 bases and J 8 bases, leaving 16 bases between the germline ends. The CDR3 consists of 16 residues. The chain's CDR3 is CASSYSPAGGEEKLFF. Here the CDR3 DNA reads TGTGCCAGCAGTTACTCGCCTGCCGGCGGGGAGGAAAAACTGTTTTTT.

The chain combines TRBV11-3 with TRBJ2-3, with 13 bases matching TRBD2. CDR3 length equals 17 residues. Trimming at V came to 5 bases and at J to 0 bases, leaving 5 bases not matched to a gene. Germline values: CDR1 SGHNT, CDR2 YENEEA. The CDR3 protein is CASSPGTSGASTDTQYF. The CDR3 nucleotides read TGTGCCAGCAGCCCAGGGACTAGCGGGGCGAGCACAGATACGCAGTATTTT. Drawing the rest from reference TRBV11-3 and TRBJ2-3, the complete variable domain is EAGVVQSPRYKIIEKKQPVAFWCNPISGHNTLYWYLQNLGQGPELLIRYENEEAVDDSQLPKDRFSAERLKGVDSTLKIQPAELGDSAVYLCASSPGTSGASTDTQYFGPGTRLTVL.

V is TRBV5-1 and J is TRBJ2-2; D not resolved. Germline V gives CDR1 SGHRS, CDR2 YFSETQ. The CDR3 sequence is 15 residues long. Trimming pared 4 bases from V and 0 bases from J, leaving 10 bases between. The CDR3 bases are TGCGCCAGCAGCCAGACTGGGGCGAACACCGGGGAGCTGTTTTTT. Translation gives CASSQTGANTGELFF. Supplemented by reference TRBV5-1 and TRBJ2-2, the full variable domain reads KAGVTQTPRYLIKTRGQQVTLSCSPISGHRSVSWYQQTPGQGLQFLFEYFSETQRNKGNFPGRFSGRQFSNSRSEMNVSTLELGDSALYLCASSQTGANTGELFFGEGSRLTVL.

The chain employs TRBV7-8 and TRBJ2-7; D gene uncertain. V was clipped by 0 bases and J by 2 bases, with 5 bases between them. The CDR3 extends over 13 amino acids. From germline, CDR1 is SGHVS and CDR2 FQNEAQ. This CDR3 is CASSLATPYEQYF. Here the CDR3 DNA reads TGTGCCAGCAGCTTAGCGACCCCCTACGAGCAGTACTTC.

V and J are TRBV2 and TRBJ1-5, with D possibly being TRBD1 (6 bases). This CDR3 spans 13 amino acids. The V and J ends lost 8 bases and 3 bases respectively, with 11 bases between them. Germline V gives CDR1 SNHLY, CDR2 FYNNEI. The CDR3 region has the DNA TGTGCCAGCCTCAGGGACAACAATCAGCCCCAGCATTTT. Protein sequence: CASLRDNNQPQHF.

J is TRBJ1-2 and V is TRBV18; weak D call: TRBD1 (6 bases). The CDR3 totals 14 residues. The ends were cut back, 6 bases at V and 1 base at J, with 12 bases in the middle. The germline V gene encodes CDR1 KGHSH and CDR2 LQKENI. In DNA form, the CDR3 reads TGTGCCAGCTCGGCAGGGGATTATAACTATGGCTACACCTTC. Translating it yields CASSAGDYNYGYTF. The whole variable domain, filled in from reference TRBV18 and TRBJ1-2, reads NAGVMQNPRHLVRRRGQEARLRCSPMKGHSHVYWYRQLPEEGLKFMVYLQKENIIDESGMPKERFSAEFPKEGPSILRIQQVVRGDSAAYFCASSAGDYNYGYTFGSGTRLTVV.

The J gene is TRBJ1-2, the V gene TRBV6-1; TRBD1 aligns across 8 bases. V lost 0 bases, J lost 7 bases, and 10 bases stayed unmatched. This CDR3 has 16 amino acids. Germline V gene sequence: CDR1 MNHNS, CDR2 SASEGT. CDR3 sequence: CASSEAPLYRGFGYTF. The CDR3 DNA sequence: TGTGCCAGCAGTGAAGCGCCTCTGTACAGGGGGTTTGGCTACACCTTC.

This chain uses TRBV2 with TRBJ2-3; D remains unclear. The CDR3 has 13 amino acids. Per germline, CDR1 SNHLY and CDR2 FYNNEI. V was pared by 8 bases and J by 0 bases, with 9 bases between. CDR3 region: CASGETSTDTQYF. The CDR3 nucleotides read TGTGCCAGCGGGGAAACTAGCACAGATACGCAGTATTTT.

The chain employs TRBV3-1 (or the pseudogene TRBV3-2) and TRBJ2-5, with D unresolved. Deletions cut 2 bases from V and 4 bases from J, with 5 bases between. Germline V gives CDR1 LGHDT, CDR2 YNNKEL (reference sequence). The CDR3 has 12 amino acids. The CDR3 nucleotides read TGTGCCAGCAGCCAATCCGTAGAGACCCAGTACTTC. Residues: CASSQSVETQYF.

V and J are TRBV5-6 and TRBJ2-2; weak D call: TRBD1 (5 bases). Trimming removed 2 bases at V and 8 bases at J, with 10 bases between. Per the germline V gene, CDR1 is SGHDT and CDR2 is YYEEEE. The CDR3 is 13 amino acids. The CDR3 loop reads CASSLGASGELFF. CDR3 coding DNA: TGTGCCAGCAGCTTAGGGGCCTCGGGGGAGCTGTTTTTT.

This clone appeared once. The rearrangement joins TRBV7-2 to TRBJ1-5; no clear D. Germline values: CDR1 SGHTA, CDR2 FQGNSA. This CDR3 region has 15 residues. Trimming took 1 base from V and 1 from J, leaving 8 bases between them. This CDR3 reads CASSLVQRSNQPQHF. The CDR3 DNA reads TGTGCCAGCAGCTTAGTTCAGAGGAGCAATCAGCCCCAGCATTTT. The full variable domain, with the rest looked up from reference TRBV7-2 and TRBJ1-5, is GAGVSQSPSNKVTEKGKDVELRCDPISGHTALYWYRQSLGQGLEFLIYFQGNSAPDKSGLPSDRFSAERTGGSVSTLTIQRTQQEDSAVYLCASSLVQRSNQPQHFGDGTRLSIL.

V and J are TRBV7-8 and TRBJ1-2; D gene unclear. V shed 4 bases and J shed 6 bases, with 12 bases lying between them. Per the germline V gene, CDR1 is SGHVS and CDR2 is FQNEAQ. The CDR3 extends over 13 amino acids. As DNA, the CDR3 is TGTGCCAGCAGCTCCGCCTTGAACCATGGCTACACCTTC. This translates into CASSSALNHGYTF.

As to this clone: Lacking the conserved final phenylalanine or tryptophan, this CDR3 likely reflects a read error. The DNA is omitted, as the CDR3 cannot be located on it reliably, and the CDR3 follows TCRdb's listing. The chain has TRBV6-2 or TRBV6-3 and TRBJ2-2; the D call in the table, TRBD2, was not verified against the DNA. The CDR3 has 11 residues if both end residues are counted. The germline gives CDR1 MNHEY, CDR2 SVGEGT. The CDR3 loop is CASSYIAGSRI.

This clone occurred once. Here the CDR3 reads CASSLQGSYTF. DNA for the CDR3: TGTGCCAGCAGCCTCCAGGGTAGCTACACCTTC. The rearrangement joins TRBV3-1 (or the pseudogene TRBV3-2) to TRBJ1-2; possible D gene TRBD1, 5 bases. Trimming removed 4 bases from V and 9 bases from J, with 9 bases in between. The CDR3 spans 11 residues. Germline CDR1 and CDR2: LGHDT and YNNKEL (reference sequence).

The chain uses TRBV2 and TRBJ2-3; D is ambiguous. This CDR3 comprises 13 residues. With 7 bases removed from V and 2 bases from J, the gap between germline ends came to 10 bases. Germline V gene lookup returns CDR1 SNHLY and CDR2 FYNNEI. The CDR3 DNA sequence: TGTGCCAGCATGGGAAGTGACACAGATACGCAGTATTTT. As protein: CASMGSDTDTQYF.

The genes are TRBV27 and TRBJ1-5; TRBD1 matches at 7 bases. The CDR3 has 14 amino acids. With V trimmed by 2 bases and J by 9 bases, 7 bases remained unmatched. Germline V gene lookup returns CDR1 MNHEY and CDR2 SMNVEV (reference sequence). Here the CDR3 reads CASSLVTGAGPQHF. DNA for the CDR3: TGTGCCAGCAGTTTAGTTACAGGGGCCGGGCCCCAGCATTTT.

About this clone: Different DNA sequences within this sample yield the same CDR3. The chain carries TRBV5-1 and TRBJ2-7; unclear D gene. The CDR3 is made up of 11 amino acids. V was clipped by 4 bases and J by 3 bases, with 5 bases between them. CDR1 is SGHRS and CDR2 is YFSETQ in the germline V gene. The CDR3 nucleotides are TGCGCCAGCAGCGCGGACTACGAGCAGTACTTC. It translates to CASSADYEQYF.

This clone was found once. The chain has TRBV9 and TRBJ2-3; no reliable D call. V lost 0 bases, J lost 6 bases, and 5 bases lay in between. Germline values: CDR1 SGDLS, CDR2 YYNGEE. CDR3 size: 12 residues. The CDR3 sequence is CASSVAQDTQYF. The CDR3 DNA reads TGTGCCAGCAGCGTAGCGCAGGATACGCAGTATTTT.

The rearrangement joins TRBV28 to TRBJ2-1, with 16 nucleotides matching TRBD2. The CDR3 has 19 residues. Germline-derived CDR1 and CDR2 are MDHEN and SYDVKM. V dropped 1 base and J dropped 1; count of bases not matched to a gene: 4. The CDR3 coding sequence is TGTGCCAGCAGTTTATATGGGACTAGCGGGAGGGTTTCCTACAATGAGCAGTTCTTC. This translates into CASSLYGTSGRVSYNEQFF. The variable domain in full, completed from reference TRBV28 and TRBJ2-1, reads DVKVTQSSRYLVKRTGEKVFLECVQDMDHENMFWYRQDPGLGLRLIYFSYDVKMKEKGDIPEGYSVSREKKERFSLILESASTNQTSMYLCASSLYGTSGRVSYNEQFFGPGTRLTVL.